This paragraph covers one T cell receptor beta chain sequence. The target of this receptor is not known. Qualities for individual bases were not recorded, and no much larger clone is one base off. Genomic DNA was extracted from sorted cells for sequencing of the TCRbeta CDR3 region. TCRbeta CDR3 regions were sequenced using the immunoSEQ Assay. TCRdb carries this immuneACCESS record with in-frame sequences only. Its versions omit some clonotypes, under half of them owing to an unresolved V gene in the studies checked, with the rest unexplained. The sample contains about 70,000 clones, 80% to 95% of them found a single time. The ten largest clones represent under 10% of the sample. The trial excluded patients who had a history of autoimmune disease or who were on systemic immunosuppression. Peripheral blood for TCR sequencing was drawn from every dose cohort at baseline, at cycle 4 day 1 and at cycle 7 day 1. Samples came from an open-label, multicenter, first-in-human phase I dose-escalation trial of ivuxolimab. The trial enrolled adults with locally advanced or metastatic head and neck squamous cell, hepatocellular, melanoma or renal cell carcinoma. Before TCR sequencing, CD4+ and CD8+ T cells were separately sorted from peripheral blood.

The source of the sample is a study of OX40 agonist ivuxolimab in advanced cancers. Turning to the overall study: Ivuxolimab was an agonistic, fully human IgG2 monoclonal antibody directed against OX40 (CD134), a costimulatory receptor. Patients were allowed to have had prior anti-PD-1, anti-PD-L1 or anti-CTLA-4 therapy, and around 40% of the dose-escalation patients had previously received checkpoint inhibitors. In the dose-escalation cohort, around four fifths of patients were male, and the mean age was approximately 60 years, with a range of roughly 20 to 80. The point of sequencing TCRbeta in the periphery was to test whether ivuxolimab changed TCR sequence diversity and drove clonal T-cell expansion. The monotherapy dose-escalation portion (N of about 52 patients) of the phase I ivuxolimab trial is reported in the paper. Three dose-escalation patients achieved partial responses, one with hepatocellular carcinoma and two with cutaneous melanoma. Intravenous ivuxolimab was administered to patients every 2 weeks at six dose levels: 0.01, 0.1, 0.3, 1.5, 3 and 10 mg/kg. Among the roughly 52 dose-escalation patients, some 20 had hepatocellular carcinoma, roughly 15 melanoma, 9 renal cell carcinoma and 9 head and neck cancer.

Points the paper makes about the study in general: After ivuxolimab, CD8+ T cells had more expanded clones than CD4+ T cells on average. In the 0.1-3.0 mg/kg groups, partial responders had among the lowest normalized peripheral clonal expansion, particularly in CD8+ T cells. Low levels of normalized T-cell clonal expansion were also shown by some nonresponding patients. At doses from 0.1 to 3.0 mg/kg, clonal expansion was seen in both CD4+ and CD8+ blood T cells between baseline and week 6. The antigen specificity of the peripheral T cells that underwent clonal expansion was not determined.

Counted from cysteine to phenylalanine, this CDR3 has 15 amino acids. Only the CDR3 part of the read is kept: 45 bases, read in frame from the first base. The germline V gene provides CDR1 SGHDT and CDR2 YYEEEE. Cut back by 0 bases and 4 bases, the V and J ends lie 14 bases apart. The sample in question was CD4+ or CD8+ T cells sorted from blood, obtained in a trial of the OX40 agonist ivuxolimab. The chain links TRBV5-6 with TRBJ2-7, and TRBD1 may be the D gene, going by 6 matching bases. The TCR comes from an adult with an advanced solid tumor such as melanoma, head and neck, liver or kidney cancer. For the CDR3, the sequence is CASSLAVGALYEQYF. The sequence in DNA is TGTGCCAGCAGCTTGGCCGTGGGGGCGCTATACGAGCAGTACTTC.